This section outlines one T cell receptor (beta chain) sequence together with its context. The sample comes from a study of blood T cell repertoires in COVID-19. Study summary: From the United States, Italy and Spain came samples of acute and convalescent COVID-19. Sources were T cells, B-cell-depleted T cells, or PBMCs; the material itself was cDNA or gDNA.

V gave up 5 bases and J gave up 2 bases, with 14 bases separating them. Germline V gene data show CDR1 as SGHNT and CDR2 as YENEEA. This CDR3 has 15 residues. Original processing methods: Quantification of nucleated cells was approximated via reference gene primer amplification. Assay used: immunoSEQ multiplex PCR; TCRdb lists only in-frame clones, some missing. V, J and clone size derive from that table, while D and trimming were established from the DNA sequence. The sample has some 200,000 clones, around 90% seen once. Each participant's cohort was designated according to participant-reported clinical history.

V usage is TRBV11-3 and J usage is TRBJ2-3, with a tentative D call TRBD2 (7 bases). Sequencing input: PBMCs or T cells enriched from blood (not recorded which). This TCR derives from a young woman who had recovered from COVID-19. As DNA, the CDR3 is TGTGCCAGCAGCAACGGGGGGCGGGTCACAGATACGCAGTATTTT. Protein sequence: CASSNGGRVTDTQYF.